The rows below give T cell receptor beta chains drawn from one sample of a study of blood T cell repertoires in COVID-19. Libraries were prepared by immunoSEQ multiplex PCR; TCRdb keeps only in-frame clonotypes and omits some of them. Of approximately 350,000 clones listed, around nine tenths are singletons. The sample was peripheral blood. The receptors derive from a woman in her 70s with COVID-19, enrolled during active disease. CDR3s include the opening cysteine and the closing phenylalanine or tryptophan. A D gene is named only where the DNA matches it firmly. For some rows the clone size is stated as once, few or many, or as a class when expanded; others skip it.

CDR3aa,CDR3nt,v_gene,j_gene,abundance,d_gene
CASSFLAGANTGELFF,TGCGCCAGCAGCTTTTTAGCGGGGGCTAACACCGGGGAGCTGTTTTTT,TRBV5-1,TRBJ2-2,.,TRBD2
CASSQLAANEQFF,TGCGCCAGCAGCCAGCTAGCGGCAAATGAGCAGTTCTTC,TRBV4-1,TRBJ2-1,.,TRBD2
CASSFGRNYNEQFF,TGTGCCAGCAGCTTTGGGAGGAACTACAATGAGCAGTTCTTC,TRBV7-2,TRBJ2-1,.,.
CASSPTGINEQYF,TGCGCCAGCAGCCCGACAGGTATCAACGAGCAGTACTTC,TRBV4-1,TRBJ2-7,few,.
CASRSTRDPYEQYF,TGTGCCAGCAGGTCCACCAGGGATCCCTACGAGCAGTACTTC,TRBV11-2,TRBJ2-7,.,.
CASSFRIAGGSGEQYF,TGTGCCAGCAGCTTCCGTATAGCGGGGGGAAGTGGGGAGCAGTACTTC,TRBV7-2,TRBJ2-7,once,TRBD2
CASSVGGQLTTGELFF,TGTGCCAGCAGCGTAGGGGGACAGCTAACAACCGGGGAGCTGTTTTTT,TRBV9,TRBJ2-2,.,TRBD1
CASSQRGDSTDTQYF,TGTGCCAGCAGTCAACGGGGGGATAGCACAGATACGCAGTATTTT,TRBV7-2,TRBJ2-3,.,TRBD2
CASTQDRASTDTQYF,TGTGCCAGCACCCAGGACAGGGCTAGCACAGATACGCAGTATTTT,TRBV6-6,TRBJ2-3,.,TRBD1
CASSATGTNEKLFF,TGTGCCAGTAGTGCGACAGGAACGAATGAAAAACTGTTTTTT,TRBV19,TRBJ1-4,.,.
CASSSIQGNTEAFF,TGCGCCAGCAGCTCGATCCAGGGGAACACTGAAGCTTTCTTT,TRBV5-1,TRBJ1-1,.,.
CASSYYAGPDQPQHF,TGTGCCAGCAGTTACTACGCAGGGCCCGATCAGCCCCAGCATTTT,TRBV6-5,TRBJ1-5,.,.
CASSFQTGGYTEAFF,TGTGCCAGCAGCTTCCAGACAGGGGGCTACACTGAAGCTTTCTTT,TRBV7-2,TRBJ1-1,.,TRBD1
CASSSRGQVNQPQHF,TGTGCCAGCAGTTCAAGGGGGCAGGTCAATCAGCCCCAGCATTTT,TRBV3-1/TRBV3-2,TRBJ1-5,.,TRBD1
CASSVGSGGMGEQYF,TGTGCCAGCAGCGTAGGTTCTGGGGGCATGGGCGAGCAGTACTTC,TRBV9,TRBJ2-7,.,.
CASSATYGYTF,TGTGCCAGCAGCGCCACTTATGGCTACACCTTC,TRBV9,TRBJ1-2,.,.
CATSDSGQGSEKLFF,TGTGCCACCAGTGATTCGGGACAGGGATCAGAAAAACTGTTTTTT,TRBV24-1,TRBJ1-4,.,TRBD1
CSAQGLRYGYTF,TGCAGCGCACAGGGTCTCCGCTATGGCTACACCTTC,TRBV29-1,TRBJ1-2,.,.
CASLSGTLYNEQFF,TGTGCCAGCTTATCCGGGACACTCTACAATGAGCAGTTCTTC,TRBV6-5,TRBJ2-1,.,.
CASSFGVADTQYF,TGCGCCAGCAGCTTCGGGGTGGCGGATACGCAGTATTTT,TRBV5-1,TRBJ2-3,.,.
CATSDLQGGVYEQYF,TGTGCCACCAGTGACCTACAGGGAGGGGTGTACGAGCAGTACTTC,TRBV24-1,TRBJ2-7,.,.